This section outlines one T cell receptor (beta chain) sequence together with its context. This CDR3 has 14 residues. Germline-derived CDR1 and CDR2 are SGHTA and FQGNSA. V was clipped by 1 base and J by 2 bases; unmatched bases: 2. TCRdb's table, derived via immunoSEQ multiplex PCR, lists solely in-frame clones and lacks some. Among hundreds of thousands of clones listed, approximately 88% were seen once. The data were taken from a study of blood T cell repertoires in COVID-19. Source material: PBMCs or T cells enriched from blood (not recorded which). This sequence joins TRBV7-2 and TRBJ2-7, with TRBD1 identical over 7 bases. The TCR sequence derives from a woman in her twenties or thirties with acute COVID-19. CDR3 coding DNA: TGTGCCAGCAGCTTAGGGGACAGCACCTACGAGCAGTACTTC. Its protein product is CASSLGDSTYEQYF.